What follows are 29 T cell receptor beta chains derived from one specimen sequenced in a study of blood T cell repertoires in COVID-19. Libraries were prepared by immunoSEQ multiplex PCR; TCRdb keeps only in-frame clonotypes and omits some of them. The data show hundreds of thousands of clones, less than 90% seen once. Sequencing was carried out using peripheral blood. The receptors here all came from a young man with active or convalescent COVID-19.

The chain joins TRBV6-1 to TRBJ2-5; 13 bases fit TRBD2. The V and J ends lost 1 base and 5 bases, in that order; junction bases with no gene match: 10. In germline, CDR1 is MNHNS, CDR2 SASEGT. The CDR3 has 18 amino acids. As DNA, the CDR3 is TGTGCCAGCAGTGAAGAGGGATTGGGACTAGCGGGAAGGGAGACCCAGTACTTC. Encoded protein: CASSEEGLGLAGRETQYF.

The gene calls are TRBV9 and TRBJ2-3, with D perhaps matching TRBD2 (6 bases). There are 14 residues in the CDR3. Germline V lookup: CDR1 SGDLS, CDR2 YYNGEE. V lost 1 base and J 4 bases, leaving 10 bases between the germline ends. CDR3 residues: CASSVTAGADTQYF. The CDR3 coding sequence is TGTGCCAGCAGCGTAACAGCGGGTGCAGATACGCAGTATTTT.

This clone was counted once. This chain links TRBV12-3 or TRBV12-4 with TRBJ1-5, with TRBD1 matching over 8 bases. The V segment lost 3 bases and the J segment 9 bases; nucleotides outside the gene matches: 4. This CDR3 comprises 13 residues. The CDR3 DNA follows: TGTGCCAGCAGTTTGGGCAGGGGGCCGCCCCAGCATTTT. It specifies CASSLGRGPPQHF.

The V and J genes are TRBV19 and TRBJ2-7; D is unresolved. V dropped 1 base and J dropped 2 bases, with 9 bases sitting between them. The CDR3 length is 14 residues. Germline loops: CDR1 LNHDA, CDR2 SQIVND (reference sequence). CDR3 residues: CASSIAWAAYEQYF. The CDR3 coding sequence is TGTGCCAGTAGTATAGCGTGGGCAGCCTACGAGCAGTACTTC.

DNA of the CDR3: TGTGCCAGCGCCGTGGGCCACCTCTATGGCTACACCTTC. Encoded protein: CASAVGHLYGYTF. V gene TRBV7-8 combines with J gene TRBJ1-2, with D hard to call. Germline-derived CDR1 and CDR2 are SGHVS and FQNEAQ. V lost 8 bases to trimming and J lost 4 bases, with 14 bases between them. CDR3 length: 13 amino acids.

To note about this clone: Relative to the germline gene, one junction end is altered; a read error may explain this. The chain carries TRBV24-1 and TRBJ1-4, with 8 bases identical to TRBD1. From germline, CDR1 is KGHDR and CDR2 SFDVKD. The CDR3 loop spans 15 amino acids. CDR3 amino acids: CATSARQGTKEKLFF. The CDR3 DNA reads TGTGCCACCAGTGCCCGACAGGGGACTAAAGAAAAACTGTTTTTT.

This clone was counted between two and nine times. The chain links TRBV3-1 (or the pseudogene TRBV3-2) to TRBJ2-1, with TRBD2 matching 11 bases. After removal of 6 bases from V and 4 bases from J, the junction contained 8 bases not matched to a gene. This CDR3 has 16 residues. Germline V gives CDR1 LGHDT, CDR2 YNNKEL (reference sequence). DNA for the CDR3: TGTGCCAGCAGGCTAACCGGGACTAGCGGATACAATGAGCAGTTCTTC. Translation: CASRLTGTSGYNEQFF.

This chain links TRBV2 with TRBJ2-1, with D possibly TRBD2 on 5 matching bases. This CDR3 has 17 residues. Trimming shortened V by 9 bases and J by 2 bases, and 23 bases separated the two germline ends. Germline V gives CDR1 SNHLY, CDR2 FYNNEI. The DNA of the CDR3 is TGTGCCAGGGTAGTCACCAGCGGCAGTAAAACCTACAATGAGCAGTTCTTC. It specifies CARVVTSGSKTYNEQFF.

The chain combines TRBV19 with TRBJ2-1; a weak D match, TRBD1 (6 bases). CDR1 and CDR2 (germline): LNHDA, SQIVND (reference sequence). The CDR3 contains 15 residues. With 8 bases removed from V and 3 bases from J, the gap between germline ends came to 17 bases. The CDR3 sequence: CASSGTREDYNEQFF. CDR3 nucleotides: TGTGCCAGTTCCGGGACACGAGAAGACTACAATGAGCAGTTCTTC.

The rearrangement joins TRBV12-3 or TRBV12-4 to TRBJ2-1; D not resolved. V dropped 4 bases and J dropped 4 bases, with 5 bases sitting between them. This CDR3 contains 12 residues. This CDR3 reads CASSSTYNEQFF. In DNA, the CDR3 is TGTGCCAGCAGTTCCACATACAATGAGCAGTTCTTC.

The chain links TRBV10-3 to TRBJ2-7; D might be TRBD1 (5 bases). Germline CDR1 and CDR2: ENHRY and SYGVKD. Trimming pared 2 bases from V and 1 base from J, leaving 12 bases between. The CDR3 runs 15 residues. CDR3 in amino acids: CAISEPGPYSYEQYF. CDR3 DNA sequence: TGTGCCATCAGTGAGCCAGGGCCGTATTCCTACGAGCAGTACTTC.

The V call is TRBV11-2, the J call TRBJ2-7; possibly TRBD2 for D (6 bases). V lost 5 bases to trimming and J lost 0 bases, with 14 bases between them. CDR1 SGHAT and CDR2 FQNNGV come from the germline V gene. The CDR3 has 15 residues. The CDR3 coding sequence is TGTGCCAGCAGCCCGGTGGTAGCGGTCTCCTACGAGCAGTACTTC. Translating it yields CASSPVVAVSYEQYF. The full variable domain, rest sourced from reference TRBV11-2 and TRBJ2-7, is EAGVAQSPRYKIIEKRQSVAFWCNPISGHATLYWYQQILGQGPKLLIQFQNNGVVDDSQLPKDRFSAERLKGVDSTLKIQPAKLEDSAVYLCASSPVVAVSYEQYFGPGTRLTVT.

J is TRBJ2-2 and V is TRBV4-1, with a weak D call TRBD2 (5 bases). The CDR3 has 13 residues. Trimming took off 0 bases at V and 6 bases at J, with 5 bases between the two ends. Germline-derived CDR1 and CDR2 are MGHRA and YSYEKL. In DNA form, the CDR3 reads TGCGCCAGCAGCCAAGAGAGGGCCGGGGAGCTGTTTTTT. Translated: CASSQERAGELFF.

The DNA for the CDR3 is TGTGCCAGCAGCCAAGGCGGGGCCACCGGGGAGCTGTTTTTT. This sequence encodes CASSQGGATGELFF. This sequence joins TRBV16 and TRBJ2-2; a possible D gene is TRBD2 (6 bases). Germline CDR1 reads KGHSY; CDR2 reads FQNENV. CDR3 length: 14 residues. Trimming took off 2 bases at V and 4 bases at J, with 8 bases between the two ends.

V gene TRBV7-6 combines with J gene TRBJ2-1; 13 bases are a match to TRBD2. The CDR3 totals 17 residues. CDR1 is SGHVS and CDR2 is FNYEAQ in the germline V gene. V lost 3 bases, J lost 4 bases, and 6 bases stayed unmatched. The CDR3 spells CASSFTSGGAAYNEQFF. The DNA of the CDR3 is TGTGCCAGCAGCTTTACTAGCGGGGGGGCTGCGTACAATGAGCAGTTCTTC.

The rearrangement links TRBV15 to TRBJ2-5, with TRBD1 matching over 7 bases. The CDR3 is made up of 14 amino acids. Per germline, CDR1 LNHNV and CDR2 YYDKDF (reference sequence). Trimming took 0 bases from V and 5 from J; bases not matched to a gene: 3. The chain's CDR3 is CATSRDRGWETQYF. CDR3 nucleotides: TGTGCCACCAGCAGAGACAGGGGGTGGGAGACCCAGTACTTC.

This CDR3 reads CASSLGQGVIRQPQHF. DNA for the CDR3: TGTGCCAGCAGCTTGGGGCAGGGTGTCATTCGTCAGCCCCAGCATTTT. This sequence joins TRBV5-8 and TRBJ1-5, with TRBD1 as a possible D gene (5 bases). V lost 0 bases, J lost 6 bases, and 16 bases lay in between. Germline-derived CDR1 and CDR2 are SGHTS and YDEGEE. The CDR3 contains 16 residues.

The rearrangement links TRBV19 to TRBJ2-6; 13 nucleotides line up with TRBD2. Trimming cost V 3 bases and J 4 bases; bases outside gene matches: 3. CDR1 is LNHDA, CDR2 SQIVND, per germline (reference sequence). The CDR3 spans 17 residues. In nucleotides, the CDR3 is TGTGCCAGTAGTATGACTAGCGGGAGGCCCGGGGCCAACGTCCTGACTTTC. Its translation is CASSMTSGRPGANVLTF.

The V gene is TRBV24-1, the J gene TRBJ1-4; 11 nucleotides match TRBD1. The CDR3 has 14 residues. From germline, CDR1 is KGHDR and CDR2 SFDVKD. The junction had 9 bases not matched to a gene; V was cut back by 4 bases and J by 15 bases. The CDR3 region is CATSDPGTGGVMFF. The DNA of the CDR3 is TGTGCCACCAGTGACCCCGGGACAGGGGGGGTGATGTTTTTT.

Comment on this clone: At one end the junction does not follow the germline gene, possibly because of a read error. This chain connects TRBV9 to TRBJ1-1; a weak D match, TRBD1 (6 bases). This CDR3 is 16 amino acids long. From germline, CDR1 is SGDLS and CDR2 YYNGEE. The DNA of the CDR3 is TGTGCCAGCAGCGTAGCTCCGGGACACACGAACAGTGAAGCTTTCTTT. Its protein is CASSVAPGHTNSEAFF.

The CDR3 DNA follows: TGCGCCAGCAGAAGGGGGAGCGCTTCCTACAATGAGCAGTTCTTC. Protein sequence: CASRRGSASYNEQFF. This chain links TRBV5-1 with TRBJ2-1; tentative D call: TRBD1 (6 bases). CDR3 length: 15 residues. V dropped 5 bases and J dropped 1 base, with 13 bases sitting between them. Per the germline V gene, CDR1 is SGHRS and CDR2 is YFSETQ. Complete variable domain (other parts from reference TRBV5-1 and TRBJ2-1): KAGVTQTPRYLIKTRGQQVTLSCSPISGHRSVSWYQQTPGQGLQFLFEYFSETQRNKGNFPGRFSGRQFSNSRSEMNVSTLELGDSALYLCASRRGSASYNEQFFGPGTRLTVL.

The V gene is TRBV9, the J gene TRBJ1-1; D ambiguous. V lost 3 bases and J lost 3, with 9 bases in between. Germline V gives CDR1 SGDLS, CDR2 YYNGEE. CDR3 length: 13 residues. CDR3 coding DNA: TGTGCCAGCAGCGGACGGGTGTACACTGAAGCTTTCTTT. Translated: CASSGRVYTEAFF.

The V and J genes are TRBV6-2 or TRBV6-3 and TRBJ2-5, with D maybe TRBD1 (6 bases). CDR1 is MNHEY and CDR2 is SVGEGT in the germline V gene. This CDR3 has 13 amino acids. V dropped 5 bases and J dropped 3 bases, with 10 bases sitting between them. The CDR3 loop is CASSPRTEETQYF. The CDR3, as DNA: TGTGCCAGCAGTCCCCGGACAGAAGAGACCCAGTACTTC.

V is TRBV6-6 and J is TRBJ1-2; perhaps TRBD1 as D (5 bases). V was clipped by 11 bases and J by 3 bases, with 16 bases between them. The CDR3 is 13 amino acids. Germline V lookup: CDR1 MNHNY, CDR2 SVGAGI (reference sequence). This chain's CDR3 is CAAGGYRDYGYTF. The CDR3 coding sequence is TGTGCCGCCGGGGGGTATCGGGACTATGGCTACACCTTC.

A few counts support this clone. The chain links TRBV3-1 (or the pseudogene TRBV3-2) to TRBJ2-7; 9 positions agree with TRBD1. Unmatched junction bases numbered 12, after V lost 7 bases and J lost 2 bases. Germline CDR1 is LGHDT and CDR2 is YNNKEL (reference sequence). The CDR3 consists of 16 residues. Here the CDR3 DNA reads TGTGCCAGCACCACTGGGGGGACAGGGAGAACCTACGAGCAGTACTTC. This gives the protein CASTTGGTGRTYEQYF.

The chain links TRBV4-1 to TRBJ1-2; D is unresolved. This CDR3 has 15 amino acids. Per the germline V gene, CDR1 is MGHRA and CDR2 is YSYEKL. Trimming removed 2 bases at V and 2 bases at J, with 12 bases between. The CDR3 DNA follows: TGCGCCAGCAGCCAAAATGCGATCCGAAACTATGGCTACACCTTC. It encodes CASSQNAIRNYGYTF.

This chain uses TRBV27 with TRBJ2-4; D might be TRBD1 (6 bases). The V end lost 0 bases, the J end lost 9 bases, and 9 bases lay between the germline ends. Germline V gene lookup returns CDR1 MNHEY and CDR2 SMNVEV (reference sequence). CDR3 length: 13 residues. CDR3 bases: TGTGCCAGCAGTTTATCCAGAGGGGGCATTCAGTACTTC. Translation: CASSLSRGGIQYF.

This chain connects TRBV9 to TRBJ2-5; the match to TRBD2 covers 8 bases. Germline-derived CDR1 and CDR2 are SGDLS and YYNGEE. Unmatched junction bases numbered 14, after V lost 3 bases and J lost 4 bases. There are 17 residues in the CDR3. CDR3 sequence reads: CASSERTSGAPGETQYF. The CDR3 nucleotides read TGTGCCAGCAGCGAAAGAACTAGCGGAGCACCGGGAGAGACCCAGTACTTC. The variable domain in full, completed from reference TRBV9 and TRBJ2-5, reads DSGVTQTPKHLITATGQRVTLRCSPRSGDLSVYWYQQSLDQGLQFLIQYYNGEERAKGNILERFSAQQFPDLHSELNLSSLELGDSALYFCASSERTSGAPGETQYFGPGTRLLVL.

The chain carries TRBV28 and TRBJ2-2; 8 bases map to TRBD2. Trimming took 2 bases from V and 1 from J; bases not matched to a gene: 0. Germline V gives CDR1 MDHEN, CDR2 SYDVKM. This CDR3 has 15 residues. As DNA, the CDR3 is TGTGCCAGCAGTTTACTAGCGGGGAACACCGGGGAGCTGTTTTTT. Its protein is CASSLLAGNTGELFF.